These 19 T cell receptor beta chains originate from one sample sequenced in a study of identical twins. TCRdb reprocessed the 5' RACE reads via MiXCR and lists one record per CDR3 protein. The sample has around 500,000 distinct CDR3 sequences, 12% to 15% seen once. These sequences were also reported in another study, on yellow fever vaccine responses in identical twins.

The specimen sequenced was CD4+ T cells sorted from blood. All receptors derive from a woman younger than 35 in good health.

There are a few counts of this clonotype. This chain uses TRBV2 with TRBJ1-4; D is possibly TRBD1 (5 bases). V was cut by 6 bases and J by 8 bases, with 19 bases left in between. The CDR3 spans 15 residues. Germline V gene sequence: CDR1 SNHLY, CDR2 FYNNEI. CDR3 sequence: CASRDWGNGREKLFF. The CDR3 DNA follows: TGTGCCAGCAGGGATTGGGGGAATGGCCGCGAAAAACTGTTTTTT.

This clonotype has a handful of counts. The chain links TRBV5-1 to TRBJ2-4; either TRBD1 or TRBD2 may supply D (5 bases each). Trimming took off 4 bases at V and 7 bases at J, with 18 bases between the two ends. The germline V gene has CDR1 SGHRS and CDR2 YFSETQ. The length of the CDR3 is 15 residues. The CDR3 nucleotides are TGCGCCAGCAGCGGCCAGGGACCAGTCCTCAACATTCAGTACTTC. Residues: CASSGQGPVLNIQYF.

This clonotype was found many times. This chain uses TRBV20-1 with TRBJ2-3, with unresolved D. CDR1 is DFQATT and CDR2 is SNEGSKA in the germline V gene (reference sequence). V was shortened by 1 base and J by 5 bases, with 7 bases between the two germline ends. CDR3 size: 12 residues. CDR3 sequence (DNA): TGCAGTGCTAGAGTATATTTAGATACGCAGTATTTT. It is translated as CSARVYLDTQYF.

This sequence joins TRBV20-1 and TRBJ2-5; 8 positions agree with TRBD2. The CDR3 contains 14 residues. V trimming: 7 bases; J trimming: 5 bases; junction bases outside the gene matches: 12. CDR1 is DFQATT, CDR2 SNEGSKA, per germline (reference sequence). DNA for the CDR3: TGCAGTGTTAAGGATAGCGGGGCCTATGAGACCCAGTACTTC. Translated: CSVKDSGAYETQYF.

The chain combines TRBV6-5 with TRBJ2-5; perhaps TRBD2 as D (6 bases). The germline V gene encodes CDR1 MNHEY and CDR2 SVGAGI. The CDR3 sequence is 14 residues long. V was trimmed by 2 bases and J by 2 bases, leaving 9 bases between them. DNA of the CDR3: TGTGCCAGCAGTTACCCCGGGACTCAAGAGACCCAGTACTTC. It encodes CASSYPGTQETQYF.

This clonotype has a handful of counts. The chain links TRBV6-5 to TRBJ2-6; TRBD1 matches 12 bases. This CDR3 has 17 amino acids. V dropped 2 bases and J dropped 4; count of bases not matched to a gene: 3. Per germline, CDR1 MNHEY and CDR2 SVGAGI. CDR3 nucleotides: TGTGCCAGCAGTTACGGGGACAGGGGGCAAGGGGCCAACGTCCTGACTTTC. Encoded protein: CASSYGDRGQGANVLTF.

This chain joins TRBV28 and TRBJ1-5, with D unclear. The CDR3 totals 16 residues. Deletions cut 1 base from V and 4 bases from J, with 14 bases between. Germline loops: CDR1 MDHEN, CDR2 SYDVKM. This CDR3 reads CASSLLGFSGNQPQHF. CDR3 bases: TGTGCCAGCAGTTTATTAGGGTTCTCTGGTAATCAGCCCCAGCATTTT.

This clonotype was seen repeatedly, ten times or more. The V call is TRBV29-1, the J call TRBJ2-3, with 12 bases that match TRBD2. Trimming at V came to 6 bases and at J to 5 bases, leaving 9 bases not matched to a gene. The CDR3 totals 15 residues. The V gene's germline CDR1 is SQVTM and CDR2 ANQGSEA. CDR3 sequence: CSVAGLAGMIDTQYF. The CDR3 coding sequence is TGCAGCGTCGCCGGACTAGCGGGAATGATAGATACGCAGTATTTT.

The chain uses TRBV6-5 and TRBJ1-5, with D hard to call. V was clipped by 4 bases and J by 3 bases, with 13 bases between them. Germline loops: CDR1 MNHEY, CDR2 SVGAGI. This CDR3 has 15 amino acids. CDR3: CASSLFTDFNQPQHF. The CDR3 nucleotides read TGTGCCAGCAGTTTGTTCACAGACTTCAATCAGCCCCAGCATTTT.

V gene TRBV7-2 combines with J gene TRBJ1-5, with 12 bases aligning to TRBD1. The CDR3 runs to 15 residues. Germline V gene sequence: CDR1 SGHTA, CDR2 FQGNSA. V lost 5 bases and J lost 9; bases outside the gene matches: 8. The CDR3 spells CASSPGTGGLLPQHF. CDR3 sequence (DNA): TGTGCCAGCAGCCCCGGGACAGGGGGCCTTCTGCCCCAGCATTTT.

V and J are TRBV7-9 and TRBJ2-5; tentatively, D is TRBD1 or TRBD2 (5 bases each). The V end lost 3 bases, the J end lost 0 bases, and 14 bases lay between the germline ends. This CDR3 is built from 16 residues. Germline V lookup: CDR1 SEHNR, CDR2 FQNEAQ (reference sequence). The CDR3 DNA reads as TGTGCCAGCAGCTTCCAGGGCCCGGGGAACCAAGAGACCCAGTACTTC. It is translated as CASSFQGPGNQETQYF.

J is TRBJ1-1 and V is TRBV7-6; D is possibly TRBD1 (6 bases). V was pared by 4 bases and J by 2 bases, with 14 bases between. The CDR3 sequence is 15 residues long. CDR1 and CDR2 (germline): SGHVS, FNYEAQ. The CDR3: CASSSQGQINTEAFF. Written as DNA, the CDR3 is TGTGCCAGCAGCTCCCAAGGACAGATTAACACTGAAGCTTTCTTT.

This clonotype was counted between two and nine times. The chain links TRBV6-5 to TRBJ2-3; 7 bases fit TRBD2. Germline V gives CDR1 MNHEY, CDR2 SVGAGI. The junction had 6 bases not matched to a gene; V was cut back by 2 bases and J by 1 base. The CDR3 sequence is 16 residues long. The CDR3 DNA reads as TGTGCCAGCAGTTACGGAGGACTAGGGCGCACAGATACGCAGTATTTT. This sequence encodes CASSYGGLGRTDTQYF.

This clonotype has just a few counts. J is TRBJ2-2 and V is TRBV6-1; 7 nucleotides agree with TRBD1. This CDR3 contains 14 residues. Unmatched junction bases numbered 4, after V lost 6 bases and J lost 3 bases. The germline V gene has CDR1 MNHNS and CDR2 SASEGT. CDR3 sequence (DNA): TGTGCCAGCAGGACAGGGTGGGACACCGGGGAGCTGTTTTTT. Protein: CASRTGWDTGELFF.

There are a few counts of this clonotype. J is TRBJ2-5 and V is TRBV3-1, with D perhaps matching TRBD1 or TRBD2 (5 bases each). CDR1 and CDR2 (germline): LGHDT, YNNKEL (reference sequence). The CDR3 is 13 amino acids. Trimming left V 5 bases short and J 5 bases short, with 12 bases between. The CDR3 nucleotides are TGTGCCAGCAGCTGGGGACGTTTGGAGACCCAGTACTTC. Protein product: CASSWGRLETQYF.

V and J are TRBV11-3 and TRBJ2-7; TRBD2 is a possible D gene (7 bases). V was cut by 5 bases and J by 0 bases, with 11 bases left in between. The CDR3 length is 14 residues. Germline V lookup: CDR1 SGHNT, CDR2 YENEEA. CDR3 in amino acids: CASSKGEGSYEQYF. DNA of the CDR3: TGTGCCAGCAGCAAGGGGGAGGGCTCCTACGAGCAGTACTTC.

This clonotype was seen more than once but under ten times. This chain connects TRBV14 to TRBJ2-1; D tentatively fits TRBD1 or TRBD2 (6 bases each). The length of the CDR3 is 17 residues. Germline loops: CDR1 SGHDN, CDR2 FVKESK. V was shortened by 0 bases and J by 9 bases, with 21 bases between the two germline ends. The CDR3 coding sequence is TGTGCCAGCAGCCAAGAAGGGGGAGGTGCCCCCCGTGCTGAGCAGTTCTTC. Translating gives CASSQEGGGAPRAEQFF.

This clonotype has a handful of counts. The chain carries TRBV4-3 and TRBJ2-3; 7 nucleotides match TRBD2. The junction had 7 bases not matched to a gene; V was cut back by 4 bases and J by 0 bases. The germline gives CDR1 LGHNA, CDR2 YSLEER. This CDR3 has 16 amino acids. The chain's CDR3 is CASSPQLAVSTDTQYF. The CDR3 nucleotides are TGCGCCAGCAGCCCCCAGCTAGCGGTTAGCACAGATACGCAGTATTTT.

V gene TRBV11-2 combines with J gene TRBJ2-2; perhaps TRBD1 as D (6 bases). V dropped 2 bases and J dropped 5 bases, with 15 bases sitting between them. The CDR3 sequence is 16 residues long. Germline V gene data show CDR1 as SGHAT and CDR2 as FQNNGV. The CDR3 bases are TGTGCCAGCAGCTTATGGAGCCAGGGGTTGACCGGGGAGCTGTTTTTT. This gives the protein CASSLWSQGLTGELFF.